This T cell receptor (beta chain) was identified in a study of T cells after yellow fever vaccination. Study in general: Some fractions had low cell numbers, and these were prepared with SMART-Seq v4 Ultra Low Input.

V shed 7 bases and J shed 6 bases, with 19 bases lying between them. This CDR3 has 14 residues. CDR1 SNHLY and CDR2 FYNNEI come from the germline V gene. TCRdb re-derived calls from the 5' RACE reads in MiXCR, one entry per CDR3 protein. Found here are approximately 610,000 distinct CDR3 sequences, 17% of them singletons; the top ten hold roughly a sixth. This chain links TRBV2 with TRBJ2-7; D possibly corresponds to TRBD1 (6 bases). This clonotype originated in a man aged 18 to 30 who received the YFV17D yellow fever vaccine. The specimen comprised PBMCs, sampled roughly 5 days after the first yellow fever vaccination. The CDR3 DNA follows: TGTGCCAGCACCCGACGAGACAGGTCCGGCGAGCAGTACTTC. Translating gives CASTRRDRSGEQYF.